This T cell receptor (beta chain) appears in the sequencing data of a study of blood T cell repertoires in COVID-19. The wider study: Sites across the United States, Italy and Spain contributed samples from acute and convalescent COVID-19. PBMCs, B-cell-depleted T cells, or T cells were the source of the cDNA or gDNA that made up the material.

In its sample, this clone was seen once. Per germline, CDR1 GTSNPN and CDR2 SVGIG (reference sequence). The ends were cut back, 3 bases at V and 0 bases at J, with 12 bases in the middle. This CDR3 has 15 residues. Authors' data handling: Amplification of reference gene primers provided the estimated nucleated cell counts. Clones were read by immunoSEQ multiplex PCR, and TCRdb kept only the in-frame ones, dropping some. Clone size and the V and J calls come from that table; the DNA yielded D and trimming. The table has around 250,000 clones, about four fifths seen once. The TCR sequence derives from a man aged 35 to 55 with active or convalescent COVID-19. Source material: peripheral blood. The chain has TRBV30 and TRBJ2-1; D may be TRBD2 (6 bases). The CDR3 region has the DNA TGTGCCTGGAGAGAAGCGGGCCTCTCCTACAATGAGCAGTTCTTC. Amino acid sequence: CAWREAGLSYNEQFF.